This T cell receptor (beta chain) was found in a study of T cells expressing NK-cell markers. Overall study context: Source material for TCR beta repertoires consisted of sorted CD3+CD56+NKG2C+, CD3+CD56+NKG2C- and CD3+CD56-NKG2C+ T cells. Within the sequenced cohort of eight donors, seven exhibited HCMV seropositivity and one was seronegative. Notes on the study in general: The same clonotypes also predominated in the CD3+CD56-NKG2C+ fraction of four donors.

This CDR3 spans 15 amino acids. Looked up from germline, CDR1 is DFQATT and CDR2 is SNEGSKA (reference sequence). Regarding this clonotype: What it binds is unknown.

TCR beta libraries carry UMIs added by 5'RACE template switching. TCRdb reworked the 5' RACE reads into one entry per CDR3 protein, no DNA. This listing includes about 260,000 distinct CDR3 sequences. The sequence was obtained from a young man in good health. This rearrangement joins TRBV20-1 to TRBJ1-1; as DNA is missing, the TRBD1 call by TCRdb cannot be tested. The material sequenced was blood T cells: a sorted CD56 or NKG2C T cell subset, CD4+ or CD8+ T cells, or bulk PBMC T cells (not recorded which). The CDR3 spells CSAEKGVRGRSEAFF.